This TCR beta chain was recovered during a study of cytomegalovirus exposure and HLA in healthy donors. With 60 Vbeta and 13 Jbeta primers, the PCR was carried out. The data were produced by immunoSEQ multiplex PCR, yet TCRdb's version contains in-frame clones alone and is incomplete. The data contain 75,000 to 100,000 clones, around 73% of them singletons. There are 15 residues in the CDR3. Germline assignment: CDR1 SGHNT and CDR2 YYREEE (reference sequence). Trimming cost V 4 bases and J 0 bases, with 13 bases left between them. This clone showed up just a few times. Its matching antigen is unknown. Broader study findings: There were several of the most significant clusters that appeared linked to common viral pathogens in a later analysis.

The material sequenced was PBMCs. This TCR was sampled from a female donor in good health and CMV-seronegative. The chain recombines TRBV5-4 with TRBJ2-5; D may be TRBD2 (6 bases). CDR3 sequence: CASSKKEGNQETQYF. The DNA for the CDR3 is TGTGCCAGCAGCAAGAAGGAGGGAAACCAAGAGACCCAGTACTTC.